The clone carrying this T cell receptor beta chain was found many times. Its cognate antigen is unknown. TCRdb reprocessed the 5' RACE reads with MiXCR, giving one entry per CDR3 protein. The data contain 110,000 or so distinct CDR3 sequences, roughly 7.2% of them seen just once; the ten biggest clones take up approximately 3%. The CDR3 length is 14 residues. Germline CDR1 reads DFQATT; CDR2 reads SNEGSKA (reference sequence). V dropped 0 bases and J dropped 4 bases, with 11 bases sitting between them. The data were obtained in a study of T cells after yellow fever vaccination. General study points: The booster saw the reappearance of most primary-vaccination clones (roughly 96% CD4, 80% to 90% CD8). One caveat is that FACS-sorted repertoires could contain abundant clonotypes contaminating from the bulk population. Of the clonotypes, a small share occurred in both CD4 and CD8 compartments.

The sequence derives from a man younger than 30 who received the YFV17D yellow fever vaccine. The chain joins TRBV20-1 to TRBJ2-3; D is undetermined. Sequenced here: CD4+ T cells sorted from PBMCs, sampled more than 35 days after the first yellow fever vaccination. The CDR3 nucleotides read TGCAGTGCTAGAGAAATGGAGCCGGCAGATACGCAGTATTTT. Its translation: CSAREMEPADTQYF.